Listed below are T cell receptor beta chains from one sample, sequenced in a study of blood T cell repertoires in COVID-19. The table came from immunoSEQ multiplex PCR; TCRdb's copy has only in-frame clones and leaves some out. The table records some 160,000 clones, 70% to 90% of them present only once. The sample comprised peripheral blood. Every receptor here comes from a man aged 50 or older who had recovered from COVID-19. CDR3s include the opening cysteine and the closing phenylalanine or tryptophan. A D gene is named only where the DNA matches it firmly. The size field is filled for only some rows; it gives once, few, many or a size class.

clone_size j_call v_call d_call cdr3_aa cdr3_nt
- TRBJ1-1 TRBV7-3 - CASSLTRGNTEAFF TGTGCCAGCAGCTTAACACGGGGGAACACTGAAGCTTTCTTT
- TRBJ1-5 TRBV7-2 - CASSLVWGSGNQPQHF TGTGCCAGCAGCTTAGTTTGGGGCTCGGGCAATCAGCCCCAGCATTTT
once TRBJ2-5 TRBV7-9 TRBD1 CASSFLRTGGPQETQYF TGTGCCAGCAGCTTCCTCAGGACAGGGGGACCCCAAGAGACCCAGTACTTC
- TRBJ2-1 TRBV9 TRBD2 CASSAQTSLINNEQFF TGTGCCAGCAGCGCTCAGACTAGCTTGATAAACAATGAGCAGTTCTTC
- TRBJ2-5 TRBV3-1/TRBV3-2 - CASSRRSETQYF TGTGCCAGCAGCCGTCGGTCCGAGACCCAGTACTTC
few TRBJ2-7 TRBV5-1 TRBD2 CASSFQWGGGYEQYF TGCGCCAGCAGCTTCCAGTGGGGCGGGGGTTACGAGCAGTACTTC
- TRBJ2-7 TRBV19 TRBD2 CASSVAGGSIYEQYF TGTGCCAGTAGCGTAGCGGGAGGGAGTATCTACGAGCAGTACTTC
few TRBJ1-1 TRBV6-6 - CASSPTGTEAFF TGTGCCAGCAGTCCTACGGGCACTGAAGCTTTCTTT
- TRBJ1-2 TRBV28 TRBD1 CASSFGGQGRYGYTF TGTGCCAGCAGTTTTGGCGGACAGGGACGATATGGCTACACCTTC
few TRBJ1-5 TRBV7-2 - CASSLGHLGGNQPQHF TGTGCCAGCAGCTTAGGGCACCTAGGGGGCAATCAGCCCCAGCATTTT
once TRBJ1-2 TRBV19 - CASSIFGDSNYGYTF TGTGCCAGTAGTATATTTGGAGACAGTAACTATGGCTACACCTTC
- TRBJ2-1 TRBV4-1 TRBD1 CASSARTGSLNNEQFF TGCGCCAGCAGCGCGAGGACAGGGAGTCTAAACAATGAGCAGTTCTTC
once TRBJ1-4 TRBV18 TRBD1 CASSPTGQGLVGRSREKLFF TGTGCCAGCTCACCGACTGGACAGGGCTTAGTCGGCAGGAGTAGAGAAAAACTGTTTTTT
- TRBJ2-1 TRBV6-5 TRBD2 CASNREAGFNEQFF TGTGCCAGCAACCGGGAGGCAGGTTTCAATGAGCAGTTCTTC
- TRBJ2-3 TRBV5-6 - CASSLQDYTDTQYF TGTGCCAGCAGCTTGCAGGACTACACAGATACGCAGTATTTT
- TRBJ2-7 TRBV18 TRBD1 CASSLGTDYEQYF TGTGCCAGCTCACTTGGGACAGACTACGAGCAGTACTTC
- TRBJ2-3 TRBV13 TRBD2 CASSLSGGGTDTQYF TGTGCCAGCAGCCTTAGCGGGGGGGGTACAGATACGCAGTATTTT
- TRBJ1-3 TRBV30 TRBD1 CAWTRDSNSGNTIYF TGTGCCTGGACCCGGGACAGCAACTCTGGAAACACCATATATTTT
- TRBJ2-7 TRBV9 TRBD1 CASSFHQTGMGGEQYF TGTGCCAGCAGCTTCCACCAGACAGGGATGGGCGGCGAGCAGTACTTC
- TRBJ2-6 TRBV27 - CASRRGSERSGANVLTF TGTGCCAGCAGACGAGGGTCGGAACGCTCTGGGGCCAACGTCCTGACTTTC